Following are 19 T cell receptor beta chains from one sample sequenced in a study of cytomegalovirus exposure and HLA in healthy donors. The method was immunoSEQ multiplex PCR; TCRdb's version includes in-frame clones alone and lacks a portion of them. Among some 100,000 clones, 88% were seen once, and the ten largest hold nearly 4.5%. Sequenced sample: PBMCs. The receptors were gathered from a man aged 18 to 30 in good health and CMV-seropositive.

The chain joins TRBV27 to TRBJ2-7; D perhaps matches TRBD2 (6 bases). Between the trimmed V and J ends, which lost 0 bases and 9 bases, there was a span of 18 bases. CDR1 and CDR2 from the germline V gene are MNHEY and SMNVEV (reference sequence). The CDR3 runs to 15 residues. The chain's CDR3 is CASSLSGTPEGRQYF. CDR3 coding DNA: TGTGCCAGCAGTTTATCCGGGACTCCTGAGGGGCGGCAGTACTTC.

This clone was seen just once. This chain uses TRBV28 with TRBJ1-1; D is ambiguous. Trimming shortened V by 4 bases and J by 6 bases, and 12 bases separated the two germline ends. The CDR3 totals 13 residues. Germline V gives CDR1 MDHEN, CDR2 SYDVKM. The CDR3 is CASSSGFRAEAFF. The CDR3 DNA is TGTGCCAGCAGTTCGGGATTCCGGGCTGAAGCTTTCTTT. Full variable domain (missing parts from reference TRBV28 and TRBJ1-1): DVKVTQSSRYLVKRTGEKVFLECVQDMDHENMFWYRQDPGLGLRLIYFSYDVKMKEKGDIPEGYSVSREKKERFSLILESASTNQTSMYLCASSSGFRAEAFFGQGTRLTVV.

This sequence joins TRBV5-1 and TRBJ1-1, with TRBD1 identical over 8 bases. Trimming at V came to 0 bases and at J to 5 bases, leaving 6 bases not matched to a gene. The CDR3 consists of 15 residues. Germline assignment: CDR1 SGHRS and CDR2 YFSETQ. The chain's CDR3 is CASSLDQGAPTEAFF. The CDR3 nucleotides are TGCGCCAGCAGCTTGGACCAGGGGGCGCCTACTGAAGCTTTCTTT.

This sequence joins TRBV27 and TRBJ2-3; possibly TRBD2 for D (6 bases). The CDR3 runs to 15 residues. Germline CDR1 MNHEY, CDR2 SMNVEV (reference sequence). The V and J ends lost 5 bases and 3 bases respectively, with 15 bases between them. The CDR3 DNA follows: TGTGCCAGCAGTCTTAGTGGGGCGGGGACAGATACGCAGTATTTT. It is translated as CASSLSGAGTDTQYF.

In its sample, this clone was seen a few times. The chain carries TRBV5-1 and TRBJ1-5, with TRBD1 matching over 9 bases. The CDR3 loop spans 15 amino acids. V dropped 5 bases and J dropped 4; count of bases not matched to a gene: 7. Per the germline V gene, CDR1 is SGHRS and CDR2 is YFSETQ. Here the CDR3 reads CASRSGTGRNQPQHF. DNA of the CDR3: TGCGCCAGCAGATCCGGGACAGGGAGAAATCAGCCCCAGCATTTT. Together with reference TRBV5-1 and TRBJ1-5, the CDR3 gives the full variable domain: KAGVTQTPRYLIKTRGQQVTLSCSPISGHRSVSWYQQTPGQGLQFLFEYFSETQRNKGNFPGRFSGRQFSNSRSEMNVSTLELGDSALYLCASRSGTGRNQPQHFGDGTRLSIL.

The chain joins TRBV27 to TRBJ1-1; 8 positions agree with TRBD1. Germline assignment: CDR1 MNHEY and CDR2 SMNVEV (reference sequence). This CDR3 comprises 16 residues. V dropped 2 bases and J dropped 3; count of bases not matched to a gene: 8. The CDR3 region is CASSLRAGGVYTEAFF. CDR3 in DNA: TGTGCCAGCAGTTTAAGGGCAGGGGGCGTTTACACTGAAGCTTTCTTT.

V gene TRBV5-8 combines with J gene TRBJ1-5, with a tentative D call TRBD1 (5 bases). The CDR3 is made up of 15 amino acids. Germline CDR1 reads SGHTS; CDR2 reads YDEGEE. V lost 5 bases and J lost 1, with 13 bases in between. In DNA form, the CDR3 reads TGTGCCAGCAGGCTCAGGGTAACCAGCAATCAGCCCCAGCATTTT. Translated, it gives CASRLRVTSNQPQHF.

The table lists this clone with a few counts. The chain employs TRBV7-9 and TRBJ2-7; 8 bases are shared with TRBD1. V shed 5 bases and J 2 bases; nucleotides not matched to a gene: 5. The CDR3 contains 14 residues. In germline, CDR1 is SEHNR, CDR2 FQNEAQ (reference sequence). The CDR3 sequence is CASSGTGQAYEQYF. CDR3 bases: TGTGCCAGCAGCGGAACGGGACAGGCCTACGAGCAGTACTTC.

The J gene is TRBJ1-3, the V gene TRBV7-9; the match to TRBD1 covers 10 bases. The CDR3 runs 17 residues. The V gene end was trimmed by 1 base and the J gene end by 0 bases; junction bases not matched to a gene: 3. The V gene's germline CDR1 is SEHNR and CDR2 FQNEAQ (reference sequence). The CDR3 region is CASSLVRDRGSGNTIYF. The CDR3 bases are TGTGCCAGCAGCTTAGTTCGGGACAGGGGCTCTGGAAACACCATATATTTT.

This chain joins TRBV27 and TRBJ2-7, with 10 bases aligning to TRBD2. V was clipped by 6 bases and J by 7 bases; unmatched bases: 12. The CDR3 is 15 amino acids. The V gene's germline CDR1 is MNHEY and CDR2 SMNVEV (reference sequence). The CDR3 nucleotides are TGTGCCAGCAGCCGGAGCGGGGGGGCCCTAACGGAGCAGTACTTC. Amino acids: CASSRSGGALTEQYF.

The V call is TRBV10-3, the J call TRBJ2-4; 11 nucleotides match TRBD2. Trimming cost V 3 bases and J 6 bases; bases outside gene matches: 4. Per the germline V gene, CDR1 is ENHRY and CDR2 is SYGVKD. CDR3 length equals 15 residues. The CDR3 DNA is TGTGCCATCAGTGAAGTCCTAGCGGGGGGAAACATTCAGTACTTC. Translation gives CAISEVLAGGNIQYF.

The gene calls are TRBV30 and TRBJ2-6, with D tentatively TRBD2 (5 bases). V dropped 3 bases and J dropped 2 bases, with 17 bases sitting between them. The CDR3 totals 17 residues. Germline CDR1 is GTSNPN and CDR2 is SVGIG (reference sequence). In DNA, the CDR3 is TGTGCCTGGAGGCGGCGGGCAGGCGGCACTGGGGCCAACGTCCTGACTTTC. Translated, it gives CAWRRRAGGTGANVLTF. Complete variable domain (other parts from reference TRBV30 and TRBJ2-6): SQTIHQWPATLVQPVGSPLSLECTVEGTSNPNLYWYRQAAGRGLQLLFYSVGIGQISSEVPQNLSASRPQDRQFILSSKKLLLSDSGFYLCAWRRRAGGTGANVLTFGAGSRLTVL.

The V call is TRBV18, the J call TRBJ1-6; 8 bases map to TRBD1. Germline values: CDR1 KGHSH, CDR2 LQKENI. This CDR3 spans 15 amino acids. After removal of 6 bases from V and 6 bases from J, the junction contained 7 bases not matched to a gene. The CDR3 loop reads CASSSGGTGNSPLHF. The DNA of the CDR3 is TGTGCCAGCTCCTCAGGGGGCACGGGTAATTCACCCCTCCACTTT. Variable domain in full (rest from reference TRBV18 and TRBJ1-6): NAGVMQNPRHLVRRRGQEARLRCSPMKGHSHVYWYRQLPEEGLKFMVYLQKENIIDESGMPKERFSAEFPKEGPSILRIQQVVRGDSAAYFCASSSGGTGNSPLHFGNGTRLTVT.

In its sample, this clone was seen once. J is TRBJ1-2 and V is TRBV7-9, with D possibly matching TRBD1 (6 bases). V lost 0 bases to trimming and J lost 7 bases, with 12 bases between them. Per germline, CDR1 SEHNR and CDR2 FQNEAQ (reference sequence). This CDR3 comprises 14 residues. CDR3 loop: CASSLATGSFGYTF. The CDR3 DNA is TGTGCCAGCAGCTTAGCTACAGGGTCTTTTGGCTACACCTTC.

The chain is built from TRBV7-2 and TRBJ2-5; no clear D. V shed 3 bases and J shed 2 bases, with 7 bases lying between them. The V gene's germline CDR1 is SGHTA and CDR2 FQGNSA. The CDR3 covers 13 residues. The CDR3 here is CASSFNRQETQYF. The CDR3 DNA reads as TGTGCCAGCAGCTTTAACAGACAAGAGACCCAGTACTTC.

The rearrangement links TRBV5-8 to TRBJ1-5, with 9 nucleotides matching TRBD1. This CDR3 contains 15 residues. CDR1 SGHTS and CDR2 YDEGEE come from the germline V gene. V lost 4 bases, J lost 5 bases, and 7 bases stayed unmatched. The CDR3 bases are TGTGCCAGCAGCGCGCCGGGACAGGGCCATCAGCCCCAGCATTTT. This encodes CASSAPGQGHQPQHF.

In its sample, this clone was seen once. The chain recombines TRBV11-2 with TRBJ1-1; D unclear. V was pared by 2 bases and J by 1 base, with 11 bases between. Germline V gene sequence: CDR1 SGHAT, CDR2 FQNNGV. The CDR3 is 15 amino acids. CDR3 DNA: TGTGCCAGCAGCTTAACCGGGAAGGGGAACACTGAAGCTTTCTTT. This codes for CASSLTGKGNTEAFF.

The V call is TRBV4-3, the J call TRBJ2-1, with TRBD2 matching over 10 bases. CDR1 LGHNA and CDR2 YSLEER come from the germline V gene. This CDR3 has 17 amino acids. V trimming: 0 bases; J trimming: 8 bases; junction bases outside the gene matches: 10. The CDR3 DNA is TGCGCCAGCAGCCAAGATATGGTAGCGGGGGGCCACCATGAGCAGTTCTTC. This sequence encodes CASSQDMVAGGHHEQFF.

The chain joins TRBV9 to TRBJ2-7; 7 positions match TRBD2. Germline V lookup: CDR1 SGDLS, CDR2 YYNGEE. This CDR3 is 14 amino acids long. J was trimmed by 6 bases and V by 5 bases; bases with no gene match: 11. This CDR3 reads CASSPAGVPSEQYF. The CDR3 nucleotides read TGTGCCAGCAGTCCCGCGGGGGTTCCCAGCGAGCAGTACTTC.